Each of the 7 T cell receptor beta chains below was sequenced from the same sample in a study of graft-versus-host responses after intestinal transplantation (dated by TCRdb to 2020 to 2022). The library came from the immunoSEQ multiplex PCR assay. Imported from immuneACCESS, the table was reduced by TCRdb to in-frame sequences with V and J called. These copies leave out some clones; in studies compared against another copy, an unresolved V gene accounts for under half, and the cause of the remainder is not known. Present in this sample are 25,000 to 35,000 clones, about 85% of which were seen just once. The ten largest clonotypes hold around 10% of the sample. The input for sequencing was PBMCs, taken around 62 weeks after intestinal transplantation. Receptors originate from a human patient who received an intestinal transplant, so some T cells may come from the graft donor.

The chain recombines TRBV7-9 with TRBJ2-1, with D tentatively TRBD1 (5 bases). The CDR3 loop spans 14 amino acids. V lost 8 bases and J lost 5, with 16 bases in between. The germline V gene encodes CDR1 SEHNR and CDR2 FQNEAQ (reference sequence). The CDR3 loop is CASASRVANNEQFF. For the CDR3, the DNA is TGTGCCAGCGCGAGCAGGGTAGCTAACAATGAGCAGTTCTTC.

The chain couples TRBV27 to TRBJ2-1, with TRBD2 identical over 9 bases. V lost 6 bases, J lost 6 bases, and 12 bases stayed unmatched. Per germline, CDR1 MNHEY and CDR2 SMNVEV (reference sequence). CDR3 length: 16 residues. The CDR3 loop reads CASRPSVGGGGNEQFF. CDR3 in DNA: TGTGCCAGCAGGCCATCAGTCGGCGGGGGGGGCAATGAGCAGTTCTTC.

CDR3 sequence reads: CASSLGQGNEQYF. For the CDR3, the DNA is TGTGCCAGCAGCCTGGGACAGGGTAACGAGCAGTACTTC. The rearrangement links TRBV5-6 to TRBJ2-7; 9 bases are shared with TRBD1. The CDR3 spans 13 residues. J lost 5 bases, V lost 4 bases, and 4 bases had no gene match. The germline V gene encodes CDR1 SGHDT and CDR2 YYEEEE. Full variable domain (rest looked up from reference TRBV5-6 and TRBJ2-7): DAGVTQSPTHLIKTRGQQVTLRCSPKSGHDTVSWYQQALGQGPQFIFQYYEEEERQRGNFPDRFSGHQFPNYSSELNVNALLLGDSALYLCASSLGQGNEQYFGPGTRLTVT.

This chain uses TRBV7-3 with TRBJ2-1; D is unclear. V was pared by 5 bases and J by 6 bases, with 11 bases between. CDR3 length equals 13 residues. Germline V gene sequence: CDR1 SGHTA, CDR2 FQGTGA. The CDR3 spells CASSENSVNEQFF. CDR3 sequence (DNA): TGTGCCAGCAGCGAAAATTCGGTCAATGAGCAGTTCTTC. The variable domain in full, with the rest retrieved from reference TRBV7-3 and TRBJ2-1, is GAGVSQTPSNKVTEKGKYVELRCDPISGHTALYWYRQSLGQGPEFLIYFQGTGAADDSGLPNDRFFAVRPEGSVSTLKIQRTERGDSAVYLCASSENSVNEQFFGPGTRLTVL.

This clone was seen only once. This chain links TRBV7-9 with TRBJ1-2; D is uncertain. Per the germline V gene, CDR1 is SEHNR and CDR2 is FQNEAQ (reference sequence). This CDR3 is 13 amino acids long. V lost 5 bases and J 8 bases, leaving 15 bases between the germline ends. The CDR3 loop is CASSRPPHPGYTF. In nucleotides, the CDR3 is TGTGCCAGCAGCCGGCCGCCCCATCCGGGCTACACCTTC.

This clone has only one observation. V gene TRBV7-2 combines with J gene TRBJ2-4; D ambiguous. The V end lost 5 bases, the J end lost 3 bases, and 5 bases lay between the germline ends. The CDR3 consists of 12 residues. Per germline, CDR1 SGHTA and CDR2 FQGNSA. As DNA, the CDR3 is TGTGCCAGCAGCGCCAACAAAAACATTCAGTACTTC. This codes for CASSANKNIQYF.

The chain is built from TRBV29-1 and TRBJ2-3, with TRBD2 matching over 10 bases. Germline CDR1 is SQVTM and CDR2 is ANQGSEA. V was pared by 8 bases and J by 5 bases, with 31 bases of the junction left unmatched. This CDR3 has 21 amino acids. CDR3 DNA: TGCAGCTCCTTCGTCGTTCCAAGAGGTTATGAAAGCGGGAGGGCCAAAGATACGCAGTATTTT. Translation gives CSSFVVPRGYESGRAKDTQYF.